These T cell receptor beta chains were read from a single sample in a study of blood T cells in healthy people across ages. TCRdb called the 5' RACE reads again in MiXCR, with one record for every CDR3 protein. The table has roughly 1.9 million distinct CDR3 sequences, 39% seen once; the top ten hold roughly 23%. Input material: blood. The receptors derive from a human donor in good health. Both conserved end residues are part of each CDR3. Fields, in order: clone size, V gene, D gene, J gene, CDR3 protein, CDR3 DNA. A D gene is named only where the DNA matches it firmly. Clone size is given for some rows only: seen once, a few or many times, or a class if the clone is expanded.

-	TRBV18	TRBD1	TRBJ2-5	CASSSSRDRAQETQYF	TGTGCCAGCTCTTCCTCTCGGGACAGGGCCCAAGAGACCCAGTACTTC
few	TRBV4-2	-	TRBJ2-1	CASSPHPNGGHYNEQFF	TGTGCCAGCAGCCCACACCCCAACGGGGGTCACTACAATGAGCAGTTCTTC
few	TRBV11-3	-	TRBJ2-3	CASSPGDEYTDTQYF	TGTGCCAGCAGCCCCGGCGACGAGTACACAGATACGCAGTATTTT
-	TRBV7-3	TRBD1	TRBJ2-7	CASSSTHRGGSEQYF	TGTGCCAGCAGCTCTACCCACAGGGGCGGTAGCGAGCAGTACTTC
few	TRBV12-3/TRBV12-4	-	TRBJ2-1	CASSLGGMSSYNEQFF	TGTGCCAGCAGTTTAGGAGGGATGAGCTCCTACAATGAGCAGTTCTTC
once	TRBV11-2	-	TRBJ2-3	CASSLAWDAQYF	TGTGCCAGCAGCCTGGCTTGGGATGCGCAGTATTTT
-	TRBV11-3	-	TRBJ2-1	CASSRVAGEQFF	TGTGCCAGCAGCAGAGTCGCAGGTGAGCAGTTCTTC
few	TRBV19	-	TRBJ1-3	CASRISSGNTIYF	TGTGCCAGTAGAATCAGTTCTGGAAACACCATATATTTT
few	TRBV5-1	-	TRBJ1-2	CASSLIGGNYGYTF	TGCGCCAGCAGCTTGATCGGCGGAAATTATGGCTACACCTTC
-	TRBV20-1	TRBD1	TRBJ1-5	CSAWTGVNQPQHF	TGCAGTGCTTGGACAGGGGTCAATCAGCCCCAGCATTTT
-	TRBV28	-	TRBJ2-5	CASGSSENEETQYF	TGTGCCAGCGGTAGTAGCGAGAATGAAGAGACCCAGTACTTC
-	TRBV6-2/TRBV6-3	-	TRBJ1-2	CASSYPTEGRSYGYTF	TGTGCCAGCAGTTACCCCACAGAAGGGAGGAGCTATGGCTACACCTTC
few	TRBV7-9	-	TRBJ2-4	CASSADRSVQYF	TGTGCCAGCAGCGCGGATCGTTCGGTACAGTACTTC
-	TRBV5-1	-	TRBJ2-7	CASSLASGPGDDEQYF	TGCGCCAGCAGCTTGGCCTCCGGACCCGGAGATGACGAGCAGTACTTC
-	TRBV5-1	TRBD2	TRBJ2-1	CTSSPGLVFDEQFF	TGCACCAGCAGCCCCGGACTAGTTTTCGATGAGCAGTTCTTC
-	TRBV20-1	-	TRBJ1-1	CSAPRQVSMNTEAFF	TGCAGTGCTCCTAGACAGGTCTCTATGAACACTGAAGCTTTCTTT
-	TRBV20-1	TRBD1	TRBJ1-5	CSARGGAGGSNQPQHF	TGCAGTGCTAGGGGAGGGGCAGGGGGTAGCAATCAGCCCCAGCATTTT
-	TRBV7-8	TRBD1	TRBJ1-6	CASSLLGTDYNSPLHF	TGTGCCAGCAGCTTATTAGGGACAGATTATAATTCACCCCTCCACTTT
-	TRBV4-1	-	TRBJ2-5	CASSQDKVGLETQYF	TGCGCCAGCAGCCAAGATAAAGTGGGACTTGAGACCCAGTACTTC